This TCR beta chain was captured by sequencing in a study of T-cell memory formation after mild COVID-19. Study-wide findings and caveats: Whether day 37 second-wave clones are SARS-CoV-2-specific was not confirmed. CD4/CD8 balance held among clones contracting day 15 to 85, and later expanders leaned CD4+. CD8+ contracting clones occupied EMRA, while CD4+ ones occupied mainly CM and EM.

In its sample, this clonotype was seen many times. Its cognate antigen is unknown. Germline-derived CDR1 and CDR2 are GTSNPN and SVGIG (reference sequence). Trimming cost V 5 bases and J 0 bases; bases outside gene matches: 1. The CDR3 is 13 residues long. 5'RACE with constant-segment primers built TCRalpha and TCRbeta cDNA libraries with UMIs. Using its own MiXCR run on the 5' RACE reads, TCRdb lists one record per CDR3 protein. The sample records fewer than 600,000 distinct CDR3 sequences, about a fifth being singletons. The sequenced sample consisted of PBMCs or a T cell subset sorted from them (not recorded which). This receptor was taken from an adult woman who had mild COVID-19 (a few samples of this study predate the infection). Cell type and time point are not known. The chain employs TRBV30 and TRBJ2-3; 8 bases are a match to TRBD2. CDR3 sequence reads: CAWERESTDTQYF. The CDR3 DNA reads TGTGCCTGGGAGCGGGAGAGCACAGATACGCAGTATTTT.